This T cell receptor (beta chain) appears in the sequencing data of a study of blood T cell repertoires in COVID-19 (dated by TCRdb to 2019 to 2021). Background on the whole study: Collaborator samples came from the United States, Italy and Spain and covered acute and convalescent phases of COVID-19. Samples came from the ongoing ImmuneRACE study (first 160 participants) plus 1,254 subjects from 6 global collaborators. The sample metadata nearly always contained a de-identified subject ID, COVID-19 status, age in years and sex. The prospective study material was composed of cDNA or gDNA derived from T cells, B-cell-depleted T cells, or PBMCs. The repertoires were released in a freely available public database intended as a resource for research on the immune response to SARS-CoV-2. The dataset comprised deeply sampled blood TCRbeta repertoires from subjects exposed to, actively infected with, or recovered from COVID-19. Where available, HLA class I and class II types were obtained from metadata supplied by the sample provider rather than from assay-based typing. Study-level results and caveats: The amount of clinical and demographic metadata varied by source and participant and was provided uncurated.

About this clone itself: Its antigen is unknown. Within one base of it there is no much larger clone, and no base qualities were kept.

Compared with germline, V lacks 3 bases and J lacks 8 bases; bases without a gene match: 6. The CDR3 runs 15 residues from the cysteine to the phenylalanine. CDR3 DNA only is kept here, 45 bases in frame from base 1. The germline V gene encodes CDR1 LNHDA and CDR2 SQIVND (reference sequence). TCRbeta CDR3 regions were amplified from genomic DNA by means of the immunoSEQ Assay, a bias-controlled multiplex PCR. On the study's bioinformatics: The number of nucleated cells in each sample was estimated from the amplification of reference gene primers within the assay. To quantify the absolute abundance of each unique TCRbeta CDR3 rearrangement, sequence reads were collapsed and filtered. For each sample, productive Simpson clonality was calculated by taking the square root of Simpson's diversity index across productive rearrangements. Drawn from immuneACCESS, this table holds only the in-frame rearrangements with V and J called that TCRdb kept. Clones are partly lost; checked studies trace under half to an unresolved V gene and leave the rest unexplained. The D gene and trimming were derived from the DNA, and the V and J assignments and clone size from that table. This sample is represented by approximately 70,000 clones; around 89% of them were singletons. Clones ranked in the top ten supply 1.2% of the sample.

The collaborating institutions used their own protocols to collect whole blood in K2EDTA tubes. Collaborator samples were shipped for TCRbeta analysis as frozen whole blood, isolated PBMCs, or DNA extracted from either sample type. The chain couples TRBV19 to TRBJ1-4; 10 junctional bases match TRBD1. This sequence originates from a woman in her sixties or seventies with acute or convalescent COVID-19. The sequenced sample consisted of peripheral blood. The CDR3 reads as follows: CASSMRTGGAEKLFF. DNA sequence: TGTGCCAGTAGTATGAGGACAGGGGGAGCCGAAAAACTGTTTTTT.